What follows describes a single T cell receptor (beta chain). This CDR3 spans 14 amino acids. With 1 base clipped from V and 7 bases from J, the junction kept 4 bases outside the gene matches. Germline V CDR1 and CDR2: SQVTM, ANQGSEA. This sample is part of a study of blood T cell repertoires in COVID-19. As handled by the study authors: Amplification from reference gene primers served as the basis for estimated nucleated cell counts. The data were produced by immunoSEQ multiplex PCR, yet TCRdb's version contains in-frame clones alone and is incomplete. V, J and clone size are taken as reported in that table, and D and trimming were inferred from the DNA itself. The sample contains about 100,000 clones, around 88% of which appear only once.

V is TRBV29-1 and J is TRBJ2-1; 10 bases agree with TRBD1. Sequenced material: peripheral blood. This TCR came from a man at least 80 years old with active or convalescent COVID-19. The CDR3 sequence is CSVEGGTGDNEQFF. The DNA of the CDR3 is TGCAGCGTTGAAGGCGGGACAGGGGATAATGAGCAGTTCTTC.